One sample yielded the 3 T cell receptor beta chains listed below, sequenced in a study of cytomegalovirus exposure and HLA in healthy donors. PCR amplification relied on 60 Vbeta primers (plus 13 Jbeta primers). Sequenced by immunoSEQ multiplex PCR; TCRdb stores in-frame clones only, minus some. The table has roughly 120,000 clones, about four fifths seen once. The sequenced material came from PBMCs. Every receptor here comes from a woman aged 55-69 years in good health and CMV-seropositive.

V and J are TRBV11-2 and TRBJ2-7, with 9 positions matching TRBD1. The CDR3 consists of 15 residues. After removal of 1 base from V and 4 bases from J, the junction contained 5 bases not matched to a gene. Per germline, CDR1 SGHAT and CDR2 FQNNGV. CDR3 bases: TGTGCCAGCAGCTTAGTCGGGACAGGGCTGTACGAGCAGTACTTC. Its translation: CASSLVGTGLYEQYF.

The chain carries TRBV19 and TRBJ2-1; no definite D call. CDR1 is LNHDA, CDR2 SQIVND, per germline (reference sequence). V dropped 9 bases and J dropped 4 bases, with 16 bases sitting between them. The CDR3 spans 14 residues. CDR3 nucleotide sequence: TGTGCCAGGGCCCCGGCGGTCTGTTACAATGAGCAGTTCTTC. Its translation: CARAPAVCYNEQFF.

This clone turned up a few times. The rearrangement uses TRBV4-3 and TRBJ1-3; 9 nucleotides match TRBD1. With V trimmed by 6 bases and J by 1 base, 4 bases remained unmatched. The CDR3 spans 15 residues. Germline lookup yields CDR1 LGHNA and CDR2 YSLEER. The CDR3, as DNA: TGCGCCAGCAGTCGGACAGGGGAATCTGGAAACACCATATATTTT. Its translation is CASSRTGESGNTIYF.